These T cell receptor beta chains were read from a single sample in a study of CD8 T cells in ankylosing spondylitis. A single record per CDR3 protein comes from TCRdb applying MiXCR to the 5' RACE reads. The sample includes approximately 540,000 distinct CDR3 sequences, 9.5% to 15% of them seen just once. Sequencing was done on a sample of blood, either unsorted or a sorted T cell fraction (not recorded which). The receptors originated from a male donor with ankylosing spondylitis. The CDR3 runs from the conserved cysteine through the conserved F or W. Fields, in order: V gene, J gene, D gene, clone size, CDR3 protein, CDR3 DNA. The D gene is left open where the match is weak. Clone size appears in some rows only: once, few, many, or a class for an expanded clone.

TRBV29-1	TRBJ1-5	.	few	CSVGGDDQPQHF	TGCAGCGTTGGAGGTGACGATCAGCCCCAGCATTTT
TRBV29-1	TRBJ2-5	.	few	CSVEGDNQETQYF	TGCAGCGTTGAGGGGGACAACCAAGAGACCCAGTACTTC
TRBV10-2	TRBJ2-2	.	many	CASSDRVGTGELFF	TGCGCCAGCAGTGACCGGGTGGGCACCGGGGAGCTGTTTTTT
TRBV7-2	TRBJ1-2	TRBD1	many	CASSLGTATNYGYTF	TGTGCCAGCAGCCTAGGGACAGCTACTAACTATGGCTACACCTTC
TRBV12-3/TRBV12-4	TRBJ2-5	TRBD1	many	CASRPRTGAPTQYF	TGTGCCAGCAGGCCCCGGACAGGGGCCCCGACCCAGTACTTC
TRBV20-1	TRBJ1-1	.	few	CSARDRIRGDTEAFF	TGCAGTGCTAGAGATCGGATAAGGGGTGACACTGAAGCTTTCTTT
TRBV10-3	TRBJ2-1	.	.	CAISESRRGEQFF	TGTGCCATCAGTGAGTCGCGACGGGGTGAGCAGTTCTTC
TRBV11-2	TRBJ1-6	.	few	CASSPGTFGNSPLHF	TGTGCCAGCAGCCCCGGGACCTTCGGGAATTCACCCCTCCACTTT
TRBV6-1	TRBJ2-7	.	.	CASSEALQYEQYF	TGTGCCAGCAGTGAAGCGCTTCAGTACGAGCAGTACTTC
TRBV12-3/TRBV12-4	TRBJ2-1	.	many	CASSLLAETYNEQFF	TGTGCCAGCAGTTTATTAGCGGAGACCTACAATGAGCAGTTCTTC
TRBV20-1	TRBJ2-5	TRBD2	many	CSANGLDETQYF	TGCAGTGCTAATGGACTAGATGAGACCCAGTACTTC
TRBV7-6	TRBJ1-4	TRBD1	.	CASSPYRGHNEKLFF	TGTGCCAGCAGCCCTTACAGGGGGCACAATGAAAAACTGTTTTTT
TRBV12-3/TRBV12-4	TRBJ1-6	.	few	CASRQAWENSPLHF	TGTGCCAGCAGACAAGCCTGGGAGAATTCACCCCTCCACTTT
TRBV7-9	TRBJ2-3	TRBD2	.	CASSPEGREGRNTQYF	TGTGCCAGCAGCCCCGAGGGGCGGGAGGGCCGAAATACGCAGTATTTT
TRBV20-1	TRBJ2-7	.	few	CSARGGKAAYEQYF	TGCAGTGCTAGAGGCGGAAAGGCGGCCTACGAGCAGTACTTC
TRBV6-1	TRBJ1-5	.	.	CASAPGYSNQPQHF	TGTGCCAGCGCTCCGGGCTATAGCAATCAGCCCCAGCATTTT
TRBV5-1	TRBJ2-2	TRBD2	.	CASSLTSGQNTGELFF	TGCGCCAGCAGCTTGACTAGCGGACAAAACACCGGGGAGCTGTTTTTT
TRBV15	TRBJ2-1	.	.	CATSRDWGQQFF	TGTGCCACCAGCAGAGATTGGGGTCAGCAGTTCTTC
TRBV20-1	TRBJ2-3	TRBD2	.	CSAILAESTGVQYF	TGCAGTGCCATACTAGCGGAGTCCACCGGGGTGCAGTATTTT
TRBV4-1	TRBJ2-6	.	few	CASSQETQVGANVLTF	TGCGCCAGCAGCCAAGAGACACAGGTGGGGGCCAACGTCCTGACTTTC
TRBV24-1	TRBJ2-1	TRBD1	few	CATSDTDRGPYNEQFF	TGTGCCACCAGTGATACTGACAGGGGGCCCTACAATGAGCAGTTCTTC
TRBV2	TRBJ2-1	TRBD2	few	CASSDPTSGRVSEQFF	TGTGCCAGCAGTGACCCGACTAGCGGGAGGGTCAGTGAGCAGTTCTTC
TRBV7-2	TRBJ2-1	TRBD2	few	CASSLAWGTTYNEQFF	TGTGCCAGCAGCTTAGCTTGGGGGACTACTTACAATGAGCAGTTCTTC
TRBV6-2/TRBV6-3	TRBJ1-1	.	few	CASSYSGGAEAFF	TGTGCCAGCAGTTACTCAGGCGGGGCTGAAGCTTTCTTT
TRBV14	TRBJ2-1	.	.	CASSPNSGSRGEQFF	TGTGCCAGCAGCCCCAACTCGGGATCCCGAGGTGAGCAGTTCTTC
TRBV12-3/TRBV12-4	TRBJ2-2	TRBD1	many	CASRDRGLYTGELFF	TGTGCCAGCAGGGACAGGGGCCTTTACACCGGGGAGCTGTTTTTT
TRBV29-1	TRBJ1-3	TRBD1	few	CSVSAGGSGNTIYF	TGCAGCGTTTCGGCAGGGGGCTCTGGAAACACCATATATTTT
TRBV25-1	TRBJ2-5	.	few	CASKRGETQYF	TGTGCCAGCAAAAGAGGGGAGACCCAGTACTTC
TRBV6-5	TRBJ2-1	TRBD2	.	CASSYSSGGGSEQFF	TGTGCCAGCAGTTACTCGAGCGGGGGGGGAAGTGAGCAGTTCTTC
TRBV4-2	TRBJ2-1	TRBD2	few	CASSHGGRGSYNEQFF	TGTGCCAGCAGCCACGGCGGGAGAGGGTCCTACAATGAGCAGTTCTTC
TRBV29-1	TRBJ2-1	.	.	CSVGDSRDGYNEQFF	TGCAGCGTAGGAGACAGCCGGGACGGATACAATGAGCAGTTCTTC
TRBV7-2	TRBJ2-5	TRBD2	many	CASSPNGLAEETQYF	TGTGCCAGCAGCCCAAACGGACTAGCTGAAGAGACCCAGTACTTC